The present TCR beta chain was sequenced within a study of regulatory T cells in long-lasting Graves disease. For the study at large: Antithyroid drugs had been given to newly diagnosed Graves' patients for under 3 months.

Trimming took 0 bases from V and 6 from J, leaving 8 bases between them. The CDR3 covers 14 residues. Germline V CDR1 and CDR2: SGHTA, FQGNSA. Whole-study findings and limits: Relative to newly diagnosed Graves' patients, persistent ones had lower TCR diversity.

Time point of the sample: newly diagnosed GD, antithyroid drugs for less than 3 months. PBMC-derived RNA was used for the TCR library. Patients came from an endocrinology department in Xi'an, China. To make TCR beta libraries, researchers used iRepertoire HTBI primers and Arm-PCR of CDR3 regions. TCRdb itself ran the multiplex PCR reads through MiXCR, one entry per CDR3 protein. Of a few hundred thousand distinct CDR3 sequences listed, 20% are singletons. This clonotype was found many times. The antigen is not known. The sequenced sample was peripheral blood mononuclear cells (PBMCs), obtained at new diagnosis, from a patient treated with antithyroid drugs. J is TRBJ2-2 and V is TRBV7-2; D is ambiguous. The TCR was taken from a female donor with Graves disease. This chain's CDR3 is CASSLATVAGELFF. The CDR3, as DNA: TGTGCCAGCAGCTTAGCGACGGTGGCCGGGGAGCTGTTTTTT.